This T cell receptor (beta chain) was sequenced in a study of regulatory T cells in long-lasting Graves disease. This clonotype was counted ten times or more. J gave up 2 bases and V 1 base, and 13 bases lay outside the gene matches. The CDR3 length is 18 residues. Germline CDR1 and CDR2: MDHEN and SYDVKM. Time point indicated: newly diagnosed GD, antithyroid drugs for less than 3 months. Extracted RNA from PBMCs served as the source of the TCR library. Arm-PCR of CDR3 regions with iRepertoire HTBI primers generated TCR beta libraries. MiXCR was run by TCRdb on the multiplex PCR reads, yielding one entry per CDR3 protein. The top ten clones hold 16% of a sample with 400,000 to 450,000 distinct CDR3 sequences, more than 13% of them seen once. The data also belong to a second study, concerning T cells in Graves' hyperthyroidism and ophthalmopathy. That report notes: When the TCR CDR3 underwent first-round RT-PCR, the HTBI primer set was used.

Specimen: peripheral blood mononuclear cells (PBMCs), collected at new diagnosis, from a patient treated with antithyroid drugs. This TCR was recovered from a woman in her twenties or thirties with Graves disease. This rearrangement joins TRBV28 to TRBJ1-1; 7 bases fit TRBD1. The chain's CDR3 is CASSLSEAGGGLNTEAFF. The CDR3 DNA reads TGTGCCAGCAGTTTATCGGAGGCAGGGGGAGGGCTCAACACTGAAGCTTTCTTT.